Presented here are 20 T cell receptor beta chains from one specimen sequenced in a study of shared clonotypes between healthy human individuals. The data were produced by immunoSEQ multiplex PCR, yet TCRdb's version contains in-frame clones alone and is incomplete. The profile shows roughly 2.6 million clones, about 92% of them singletons. Sequencing input: naive CD4+ T cells sorted from blood. Subset reported: CD45RA+ positively selected. The receptors were gathered from a man younger than 30 in good health.

About this clone itself: The sample holds other DNA sequences that translate to the same CDR3. V usage is TRBV29-1 and J usage is TRBJ1-3; no definite D call. The V and J ends lost 4 bases and 4 bases respectively, with 5 bases between them. This CDR3 has 11 amino acids. Germline V gene lookup returns CDR1 SQVTM and CDR2 ANQGSEA. The CDR3 coding sequence is TGCAGCGTTGTCGGAGGAAACACCATATATTTT. This codes for CSVVGGNTIYF.

The chain recombines TRBV7-2 with TRBJ2-1; perhaps TRBD2 as D (6 bases). Germline values: CDR1 SGHTA, CDR2 FQGNSA. Trimming removed 7 bases at V and 5 bases at J, with 18 bases between. This CDR3 is 15 amino acids long. The CDR3 loop reads CASTVEGRWHNEQFF. The CDR3 DNA follows: TGTGCCAGCACCGTCGAGGGGAGGTGGCACAATGAGCAGTTCTTC. Complete variable domain (other parts from reference TRBV7-2 and TRBJ2-1): GAGVSQSPSNKVTEKGKDVELRCDPISGHTALYWYRQSLGQGLEFLIYFQGNSAPDKSGLPSDRFSAERTGGSVSTLTIQRTQQEDSAVYLCASTVEGRWHNEQFFGPGTRLTVL.

V and J are TRBV28 and TRBJ1-4, with a possible D match to TRBD1 (5 bases). Between the trimmed V and J ends, which lost 3 bases and 7 bases, there was a span of 12 bases. The germline CDR1 and CDR2 sequences are MDHEN and SYDVKM. The CDR3 length is 14 residues. CDR3: CASSFTGLVEKLFF. For the CDR3, the DNA is TGTGCCAGCAGTTTTACGGGGCTAGTTGAAAAACTGTTTTTT.

The V and J genes are TRBV6-1 and TRBJ1-1; 7 bases map to TRBD1. Germline V gives CDR1 MNHNS, CDR2 SASEGT. The CDR3 spans 14 residues. V gave up 5 bases and J gave up 1 base; unmatched junction bases: 4. This CDR3 is CASSQTGWNTEAFF. CDR3 bases: TGTGCCAGCAGTCAGACAGGGTGGAACACTGAAGCTTTCTTT.

This clone was recorded only once. The chain has TRBV13 and TRBJ1-2; D call uncertain. This CDR3 is built from 14 residues. Germline loops: CDR1 PRHDT, CDR2 FYEKMQ (reference sequence). V was pared by 6 bases and J by 1 base, with 12 bases between. In DNA form, the CDR3 reads TGTGCCAGCAGATCCGCTGGCGATAACTATGGCTACACCTTC. This sequence encodes CASRSAGDNYGYTF.

The rearrangement joins TRBV5-1 to TRBJ2-5; unclear D gene. V was cut by 0 bases and J by 2 bases, with 8 bases left in between. CDR1 and CDR2 from the germline V gene are SGHRS and YFSETQ. This CDR3 region has 14 residues. The CDR3 loop is CASSLGKSQETQYF. Written as DNA, the CDR3 is TGCGCCAGCAGCTTGGGGAAATCTCAAGAGACCCAGTACTTC.

The chain uses TRBV2 and TRBJ1-6; D gene unclear. This CDR3 is 15 amino acids long. Germline V gene lookup returns CDR1 SNHLY and CDR2 FYNNEI. With 6 bases removed from V and 7 bases from J, the gap between germline ends came to 16 bases. CDR3 protein: CASSVDTMTNSPLHF. CDR3 in DNA: TGTGCCAGCAGCGTCGACACGATGACAAATTCACCCCTCCACTTT.

V usage is TRBV2 and J usage is TRBJ2-2; D might be TRBD1 (6 bases). CDR1 and CDR2 (germline): SNHLY, FYNNEI. Between the trimmed V and J ends, which lost 6 bases and 0 bases, there was a span of 11 bases. This CDR3 region has 15 residues. CDR3 region: CASSETGPNTGELFF. The CDR3, as DNA: TGTGCCAGCAGCGAGACAGGCCCGAACACCGGGGAGCTGTTTTTT.

J is TRBJ1-6 and V is TRBV5-4; D uncertain. Germline CDR1 reads SGHNT; CDR2 reads YYREEE (reference sequence). The V and J ends lost 9 bases and 7 bases respectively, with 20 bases between them. The CDR3 has 15 residues. CDR3 loop: CATGPGTDPNSPLHF. The CDR3 nucleotides read TGTGCCACCGGGCCTGGAACGGACCCAAATTCACCCCTCCACTTT.

The chain links TRBV13 to TRBJ2-3; possible D gene TRBD1, 5 bases. The CDR3 consists of 16 residues. Germline values: CDR1 PRHDT, CDR2 FYEKMQ (reference sequence). Trimming left V 5 bases short and J 0 bases short, with 15 bases between. CDR3 DNA sequence: TGTGCCAGCAGCATCCGACAGAAAACTAGCACAGATACGCAGTATTTT. Amino acid sequence: CASSIRQKTSTDTQYF.

This clone turned up a few times. The chain is built from TRBV30 and TRBJ1-4; no reliable D call. CDR1 and CDR2 from the germline V gene are GTSNPN and SVGIG (reference sequence). This CDR3 region has 15 residues. The germline V and J ends were trimmed by 0 bases and 5 bases, with 13 bases remaining between them. The CDR3: CAWSVGPGGNEKLFF. CDR3 coding DNA: TGTGCCTGGAGTGTAGGGCCGGGAGGGAATGAAAAACTGTTTTTT.

The V call is TRBV5-1, the J call TRBJ1-1; D is perhaps TRBD1 (5 bases). The germline V gene has CDR1 SGHRS and CDR2 YFSETQ. The CDR3 totals 14 residues. V was trimmed by 5 bases and J by 11 bases, leaving 22 bases between them. CDR3 sequence reads: CASSDAGLWRVAFF. The CDR3 DNA reads TGCGCCAGCAGTGATGCGGGACTCTGGAGAGTGGCTTTCTTT.

V gene TRBV6-5 combines with J gene TRBJ2-6, with D unclear. The CDR3 is 15 residues long. Germline V CDR1 and CDR2: MNHEY, SVGAGI. Trimming pared 0 bases from V and 4 bases from J, leaving 7 bases between. This CDR3 is CASSYSGPGANVLTF. The CDR3, as DNA: TGTGCCAGCAGTTACTCAGGGCCCGGGGCCAACGTCCTGACTTTC.

The chain links TRBV19 to TRBJ2-7; 9 nucleotides line up with TRBD2. This CDR3 is built from 13 residues. V shed 5 bases and J 1 base; nucleotides not matched to a gene: 0. The germline gives CDR1 LNHDA, CDR2 SQIVND (reference sequence). The CDR3 loop is CASSLAGSYEQYF. In nucleotides, the CDR3 is TGTGCCAGTAGTCTAGCGGGATCCTACGAGCAGTACTTC.

The chain employs TRBV29-1 and TRBJ1-2; a weak D match, TRBD1 (5 bases). The CDR3 covers 15 residues. V was trimmed by 4 bases and J by 5 bases, leaving 20 bases between them. The germline gives CDR1 SQVTM, CDR2 ANQGSEA. In nucleotides, the CDR3 is TGCAGCGTTGGGGAAGCCGGCGGGACGGATTATGGCTACACCTTC. Translating it yields CSVGEAGGTDYGYTF.

This clone was seen a single time. The chain links TRBV9 to TRBJ2-3; a possible D gene is TRBD2 (6 bases). The length of the CDR3 is 15 residues. Trimming took 4 bases from V and 3 from J, leaving 15 bases between them. Per the germline V gene, CDR1 is SGDLS and CDR2 is YYNGEE. This chain's CDR3 is CASSRSWGVTDTQYF. For the CDR3, the DNA is TGTGCCAGCAGCCGATCCTGGGGGGTTACAGATACGCAGTATTTT.

The chain links TRBV7-9 to TRBJ2-1; weak D call: TRBD1 (5 bases). CDR3 length: 13 amino acids. Germline-derived CDR1 and CDR2 are SEHNR and FQNEAQ (reference sequence). V lost 7 bases and J 8 bases, leaving 15 bases between the germline ends. CDR3 sequence reads: CASIHAGRDEQFF. CDR3 DNA: TGTGCCAGCATCCATGCAGGGCGAGATGAGCAGTTCTTC.

The J gene is TRBJ1-6, the V gene TRBV7-9; perhaps TRBD1 as D (5 bases). This CDR3 spans 14 amino acids. Germline CDR1 is SEHNR and CDR2 is FQNEAQ (reference sequence). Trimming removed 5 bases at V and 7 bases at J, with 12 bases between. CDR3: CASSPGAPNSPLHF. The DNA for the CDR3 is TGTGCCAGCAGCCCCGGGGCACCCAATTCACCCCTCCACTTT.

V usage is TRBV29-1 and J usage is TRBJ2-1, with 12 positions matching TRBD2. V dropped 6 bases and J dropped 6; count of bases not matched to a gene: 3. Germline CDR1 reads SQVTM; CDR2 reads ANQGSEA. This CDR3 has 13 amino acids. CDR3 coding DNA: TGCAGCGTCCTAGCGGGAGGGGGCAATGAGCAGTTCTTC. It is translated as CSVLAGGGNEQFF.

This sequence joins TRBV18 and TRBJ2-7; 7 positions match TRBD2. The germline gives CDR1 KGHSH, CDR2 LQKENI. The CDR3 sequence is 17 residues long. Germline trimming cut 7 bases from V and 0 bases from J; bases unmatched to any gene: 15. CDR3 DNA: TGTGCCAGCTGCCGCACCGGGAGGCCGAATTCCTCCTACGAGCAGTACTTC. The encoded protein is CASCRTGRPNSSYEQYF.